This TCR beta chain was sequenced in a study of beta chain features in type 1 diabetes. Study outcomes and limitations: Type 1 diabetes patients had moderately but significantly shorter TCRB CDR3s in all four CD4+ subsets.

As to this clone: No antigen is known for it.

Of the isolated RNA, all was reverse transcribed, and so the sequenced material was expressed TCRB transcripts. Average reads for naive, central memory and regulatory T cell samples were roughly 3.4 million. The method was immunoSEQ multiplex PCR; TCRdb's version includes in-frame clones alone and lacks a portion of them. The repertoire has 150,000 or so clones, around 63% of them found once; the top ten carry roughly 0.092%. V lost 2 bases and J lost 8, with 19 bases in between. In germline, CDR1 is SEHNR, CDR2 FQNEAQ (reference sequence). The CDR3 is 16 amino acids. The chain links TRBV7-9 to TRBJ2-1, with a tentative D call TRBD1 (5 bases). The sequencing sample was made of naive CD4+ T cells from blood. The sequence came from a man aged 30 to 45 with type 1 diabetes. This CDR3 reads CASSLRGVAQRDEQFF. The CDR3 coding sequence is TGTGCCAGCAGCTTAAGGGGCGTGGCCCAGCGCGATGAGCAGTTCTTC.